The rows below give T cell receptor beta chains drawn from one sample of a study of T cell responses to AZD1222 COVID-19 vaccine. The method was immunoSEQ multiplex PCR; TCRdb's version includes in-frame clones alone and lacks a portion of them. The sample lists tens of thousands of clones, approximately 85% seen once, with 10% to 15% in the top ten. The sequences come from peripheral blood, collected on day 0 of AZD1222 vaccination. The receptors here all came from an adult in good health. Both conserved end residues are part of each CDR3. The order of the fields is clone size, D gene, V gene, J gene, CDR3 DNA, CDR3 protein. The D gene is left open where the match is weak. Where a row states a size, it is once, few, many or the class of an expanded clone; other rows omit it.

clone_size: NA
d_call: NA
v_call: TRBV19
j_call: TRBJ1-5
cdr3_nt: TGTGCCAGTAGTACCGGGACCGATAGCAATCAGCCCCAGCATTTT
cdr3_aa: CASSTGTDSNQPQHF

clone_size: NA
d_call: NA
v_call: TRBV6-2/TRBV6-3
j_call: TRBJ2-5
cdr3_nt: TGTGCCAGCAGTTACGGGGACCTGGGGCTCCAAGAGACCCAGTACTTC
cdr3_aa: CASSYGDLGLQETQYF

clone_size: NA
d_call: TRBD1
v_call: TRBV19
j_call: TRBJ2-2
cdr3_nt: TGTGCCAGTAGTAGGGCTACTCGGACAGGGGACACCGGGGAGCTGTTTTTT
cdr3_aa: CASSRATRTGDTGELFF

clone_size: NA
d_call: TRBD2
v_call: TRBV2
j_call: TRBJ2-3
cdr3_nt: TGTGCCAGCAGGGCCGGACTAGCGGGCACAGATACGCAGTATTTT
cdr3_aa: CASRAGLAGTDTQYF

clone_size: NA
d_call: NA
v_call: TRBV12-3/TRBV12-4
j_call: TRBJ1-6
cdr3_nt: TGTGCCAGCAGTGAGGGAACCCGTCACCTCCACTTT
cdr3_aa: CASSEGTRHLHF

clone_size: NA
d_call: NA
v_call: TRBV7-2
j_call: TRBJ2-4
cdr3_nt: TGTGCCAGCAGCCCCCCAGGACTAGCCAAAAACATTCAGTACTTC
cdr3_aa: CASSPPGLAKNIQYF

clone_size: few
d_call: NA
v_call: TRBV28
j_call: TRBJ2-1
cdr3_nt: TGTGCCAGCAGTTTACAGAACCTCGGACTAACCTACAATGAGCAGTTCTTC
cdr3_aa: CASSLQNLGLTYNEQFF

clone_size: NA
d_call: TRBD2
v_call: TRBV5-1
j_call: TRBJ2-1
cdr3_nt: TGCGCCAGCAGCTCCGGGACTAGCGGGGGGCTGGGCTACAATGAGCAGTTCTTC
cdr3_aa: CASSSGTSGGLGYNEQFF

clone_size: NA
d_call: TRBD1
v_call: TRBV3-1/TRBV3-2
j_call: TRBJ1-2
cdr3_nt: TGTGCCAGCAGCCAAGCCCCTCGGTGGACAGGGACCTATGGCTACACCTTC
cdr3_aa: CASSQAPRWTGTYGYTF

clone_size: NA
d_call: NA
v_call: TRBV15
j_call: TRBJ1-4
cdr3_nt: TGTGCCACCAAACACAGGGTGGCGGGTGAAAAACTGTTTTTT
cdr3_aa: CATKHRVAGEKLFF

clone_size: NA
d_call: TRBD1
v_call: TRBV6-5
j_call: TRBJ1-2
cdr3_nt: TGTGCCAGCAGTTACTCGGGGGACAGTTATGGCTACACCTTC
cdr3_aa: CASSYSGDSYGYTF

clone_size: NA
d_call: NA
v_call: TRBV13
j_call: TRBJ1-2
cdr3_nt: TGTGCCAGCAGCCTCCCAGGGGCTGGCTATGGCTACACCTTC
cdr3_aa: CASSLPGAGYGYTF

clone_size: NA
d_call: NA
v_call: TRBV7-8
j_call: TRBJ2-1
cdr3_nt: TGTGCCAGCAGCCACCGGTTCAGGAGCTCCTACAATGAGCAGTTCTTC
cdr3_aa: CASSHRFRSSYNEQFF

clone_size: NA
d_call: TRBD2
v_call: TRBV5-1
j_call: TRBJ2-3
cdr3_nt: TGCGCCAGCAGCTTAAATAGCGGGGGCTCCACAGATACGCAGTATTTT
cdr3_aa: CASSLNSGGSTDTQYF

clone_size: NA
d_call: TRBD2
v_call: TRBV6-5
j_call: TRBJ2-2
cdr3_nt: TGTGCCAGCAGTTCCCGACTAGCGGGGCCCGGGGAGCTGTTTTTT
cdr3_aa: CASSSRLAGPGELFF

clone_size: NA
d_call: NA
v_call: TRBV18
j_call: TRBJ1-5
cdr3_nt: TGTGCCAGCTCACCCTCGGACGGTAGCAATCAGCCCCAGCATTTT
cdr3_aa: CASSPSDGSNQPQHF

clone_size: NA
d_call: NA
v_call: TRBV18
j_call: TRBJ2-3
cdr3_nt: TGTGCCAGCTCAGGGGCAAACACAGATACGCAGTATTTT
cdr3_aa: CASSGANTDTQYF

clone_size: NA
d_call: NA
v_call: TRBV15
j_call: TRBJ2-3
cdr3_nt: TGTGCCACCAGCAGAGGAAGACAGAACACAGATACGCAGTATTTT
cdr3_aa: CATSRGRQNTDTQYF

clone_size: NA
d_call: NA
v_call: TRBV20-1
j_call: TRBJ1-1
cdr3_nt: TGCAGTGCTAGGGAGGTGACTGAAGCTTTCTTT
cdr3_aa: CSAREVTEAFF

clone_size: NA
d_call: NA
v_call: TRBV5-4
j_call: TRBJ2-7
cdr3_nt: TGTGCCAGCAGCTTAGAAAGGAGCTACGAGCAGTACTTC
cdr3_aa: CASSLERSYEQYF

clone_size: once
d_call: NA
v_call: TRBV2
j_call: TRBJ1-1
cdr3_nt: TGTGCCAGCAGTGAAGGAGGTGAAGCTTTCTTT
cdr3_aa: CASSEGGEAFF

clone_size: NA
d_call: NA
v_call: TRBV6-5
j_call: TRBJ1-6
cdr3_nt: TGTGCCAGCAGTTTCCGGACCGAGGCGGTCTCACCCCTCCACTTT
cdr3_aa: CASSFRTEAVSPLHF

clone_size: NA
d_call: NA
v_call: TRBV10-3
j_call: TRBJ1-2
cdr3_nt: TGTGCCATCAGGGAACAGGTGCCGGACGGCTACACCTTC
cdr3_aa: CAIREQVPDGYTF

clone_size: NA
d_call: NA
v_call: TRBV7-2
j_call: TRBJ2-3
cdr3_nt: TGTGCCAGCAGCTGGGACCTGTATCCCTTTGAAATGCAGTATTTT
cdr3_aa: CASSWDLYPFEMQYF

clone_size: NA
d_call: NA
v_call: TRBV6-5
j_call: TRBJ2-5
cdr3_nt: TGTGCCAGCAGTCCCCGGGTGGGGGAGACCCAGTACTTC
cdr3_aa: CASSPRVGETQYF

clone_size: NA
d_call: TRBD1
v_call: TRBV3-1/TRBV3-2
j_call: TRBJ1-5
cdr3_nt: TGTGCCAGCAGTCGCCAGGGGGCCAATCAGCCCCAGCATTTT
cdr3_aa: CASSRQGANQPQHF

clone_size: NA
d_call: NA
v_call: TRBV25-1
j_call: TRBJ2-5
cdr3_nt: TGTGCCAGCAGTTCGAGAGAGACCCAGTACTTC
cdr3_aa: CASSSRETQYF

clone_size: NA
d_call: NA
v_call: TRBV9
j_call: TRBJ1-1
cdr3_nt: TGTGCCAGCAGCGTAGGATCAGCACAGAGTGCTGAAGCTTTCTTT
cdr3_aa: CASSVGSAQSAEAFF